The entry that follows covers one T cell receptor beta chain sequence. At the DNA level, this CDR3 is encoded by other sequences in the same sample as well. The repertoire was sequenced with immunoSEQ multiplex PCR; TCRdb's copy has only in-frame clones and lacks some. The data show about 340,000 clones, with around 85% seen just once and around 4.5% held by the top ten. The CDR3 totals 15 residues. CDR1 and CDR2 from the germline V gene are SGHRS and YFSETQ. Trimming cost V 4 bases and J 11 bases; bases outside gene matches: 12. The sample belongs to a study of blood T cell repertoires in COVID-19. The receptor was derived from a woman aged 40 to 55 with acute COVID-19. The chain carries TRBV5-1 and TRBJ1-1; 12 bases are a match to TRBD1. Sequencing was carried out using PBMCs or T cells enriched from blood (not recorded which). CDR3 DNA sequence: TGCGCCAGCAGCCTGGCCGGGACAGGGGGCGAAGAGGCTTTCTTT. Protein product: CASSLAGTGGEEAFF.